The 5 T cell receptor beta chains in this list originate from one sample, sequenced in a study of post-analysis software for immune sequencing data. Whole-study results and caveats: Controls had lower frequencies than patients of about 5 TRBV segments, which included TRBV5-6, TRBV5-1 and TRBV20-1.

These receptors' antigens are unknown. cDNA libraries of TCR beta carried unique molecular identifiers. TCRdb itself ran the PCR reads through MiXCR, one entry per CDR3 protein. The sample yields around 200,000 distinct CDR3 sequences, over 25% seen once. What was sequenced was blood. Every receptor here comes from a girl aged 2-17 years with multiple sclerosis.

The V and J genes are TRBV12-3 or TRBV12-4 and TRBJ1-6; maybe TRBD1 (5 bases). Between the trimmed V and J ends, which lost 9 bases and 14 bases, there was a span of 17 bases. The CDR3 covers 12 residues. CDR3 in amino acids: CASQRSGGALHF. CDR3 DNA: TGTGCCAGTCAACGGTCGGGGGGAGCCCTCCACTTT.

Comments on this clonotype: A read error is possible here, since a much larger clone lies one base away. CDR3 nucleotide sequence: TGCAGTGCTAGTCAGTTGGTTTTGGAACCCGAGCAGTACTTC. Its translation: CSASQLVLEPEQYF. This sequence joins TRBV20-1 and TRBJ2-7; the D is unclear. CDR1 and CDR2 from the germline V gene are DFQATT and SNEGSKA (reference sequence). This CDR3 is built from 14 residues. The ends were cut back, 3 bases at V and 6 bases at J, with 18 bases in the middle.

Here the CDR3 DNA reads TGCAGTGCGCCGACCCCGGGACGGGGCGCAGATACGCAGTATTTT. Translating gives CSAPTPGRGADTQYF. The genes are TRBV20-1 and TRBJ2-3, with D perhaps assigned TRBD1 or TRBD2 (5 bases each). With 6 bases removed from V and 4 bases from J, the gap between germline ends came to 20 bases. This CDR3 spans 15 amino acids. CDR1 is DFQATT, CDR2 SNEGSKA, per germline (reference sequence).

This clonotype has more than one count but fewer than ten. The CDR3 reads CASSQAGGGSDEQFF. For the CDR3, the DNA is TGCGCCAGCAGCCAGGCTGGAGGGGGGTCCGATGAGCAGTTCTTC. This sequence joins TRBV4-1 and TRBJ2-1; the D call may be TRBD1 or TRBD2 (6 bases each). CDR3 length: 15 amino acids. Deletions cut 3 bases from V and 8 bases from J, with 17 bases between. Looked up from germline, CDR1 is MGHRA and CDR2 is YSYEKL.

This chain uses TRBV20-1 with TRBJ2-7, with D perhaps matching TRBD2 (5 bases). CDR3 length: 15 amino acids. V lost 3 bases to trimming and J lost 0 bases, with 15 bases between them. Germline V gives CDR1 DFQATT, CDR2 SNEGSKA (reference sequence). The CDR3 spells CSARDPLRASYEQYF. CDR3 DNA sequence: TGCAGTGCTAGGGACCCCTTGCGGGCCTCCTACGAGCAGTACTTC.